This is a list of T cell receptor beta chains from one sample in a study of post-analysis software for immune sequencing data. In TCRdb, the PCR reads were re-called with MiXCR into one record per CDR3 protein. The sample carries 750,000 to 950,000 distinct CDR3 sequences, approximately 44% recorded once. Sequencing used blood. These receptors were collected from a girl between 5 and 17 years old with multiple sclerosis. Both conserved end residues are part of each CDR3. The D gene is left open where the match is weak. Clone size is not always given. Where it is, it says once, few, many or a class for expanded clones.

CDR3 protein: CASSLGTGVQPQHF; CDR3 DNA: TGTGCCAGCAGCTTAGGGACAGGGGTTCAGCCCCAGCATTTT; D gene: TRBD1; clone size: many; CDR3 length: 14; J gene: TRBJ1-5; V gene: TRBV7-8
CDR3 protein: CASSPVFGGGDYGYTF; CDR3 DNA: TGTGCCAGCAGCCCGGTTTTCGGGGGTGGTGACTATGGCTACACCTTC; D gene: -; clone size: -; CDR3 length: 16; J gene: TRBJ1-2; V gene: TRBV12-3/TRBV12-4
CDR3 protein: CATSDSRGRATDTQYF; CDR3 DNA: TGTGCCACCAGTGATTCTCGCGGGAGGGCCACAGATACGCAGTATTTT; D gene: TRBD2; clone size: -; CDR3 length: 16; J gene: TRBJ2-3; V gene: TRBV24-1
CDR3 protein: CATSRDPGQGLWGYTF; CDR3 DNA: TGTGCCACCAGCAGAGATCCGGGACAGGGACTATGGGGCTACACCTTC; D gene: TRBD1; clone size: few; CDR3 length: 16; J gene: TRBJ1-2; V gene: TRBV15
CDR3 protein: CASSPGLAGDGEQYF; CDR3 DNA: TGTGCCAGCAGTCCGGGACTAGCGGGAGATGGCGAGCAGTACTTC; D gene: TRBD2; clone size: -; CDR3 length: 15; J gene: TRBJ2-7; V gene: TRBV12-3/TRBV12-4
CDR3 protein: CASSFPDLTYEQYF; CDR3 DNA: TGTGCCAGCAGTTTTCCGGACCTAACCTACGAGCAGTACTTC; D gene: -; clone size: -; CDR3 length: 14; J gene: TRBJ2-7; V gene: TRBV12-3/TRBV12-4
CDR3 protein: CSVQLWDYSYTF; CDR3 DNA: TGCAGCGTCCAATTATGGGACTATAGCTACACCTTC; D gene: -; clone size: -; CDR3 length: 12; J gene: TRBJ1-2; V gene: TRBV29-1
CDR3 protein: CASSQTGQGHYEQYF; CDR3 DNA: TGTGCCAGCTCGCAAACGGGACAGGGTCACTACGAGCAGTACTTC; D gene: TRBD1; clone size: -; CDR3 length: 15; J gene: TRBJ2-7; V gene: TRBV18
CDR3 protein: CASSLQGAFGETQYF; CDR3 DNA: TGTGCCAGCAGCCTGCAGGGGGCCTTTGGGGAGACCCAGTACTTC; D gene: TRBD1; clone size: -; CDR3 length: 15; J gene: TRBJ2-5; V gene: TRBV7-2
CDR3 protein: CASSQEDRVWSNQPQHF; CDR3 DNA: TGCGCCAGCAGCCAAGAGGACAGGGTCTGGAGCAATCAGCCCCAGCATTTT; D gene: TRBD1; clone size: -; CDR3 length: 17; J gene: TRBJ1-5; V gene: TRBV4-1
CDR3 protein: CASSPPDHRSRGHSPLHF; CDR3 DNA: TGTGCCAGCAGCCCACCCGACCACCGGAGCCGAGGGCATTCACCCCTCCACTTT; D gene: -; clone size: -; CDR3 length: 18; J gene: TRBJ1-6; V gene: TRBV7-9
CDR3 protein: CASSGRYPGIQETQYF; CDR3 DNA: TGTGCCAGCAGTGGGAGGTACCCCGGGATCCAAGAGACCCAGTACTTC; D gene: -; clone size: -; CDR3 length: 16; J gene: TRBJ2-5; V gene: TRBV28
CDR3 protein: CASTPGTANTGELFF; CDR3 DNA: TGTGCCAGCACCCCCGGGACAGCGAACACCGGGGAGCTGTTTTTT; D gene: TRBD1; clone size: -; CDR3 length: 15; J gene: TRBJ2-2; V gene: TRBV7-6
CDR3 protein: CASSLSGQLNYEQYF; CDR3 DNA: TGTGCCAGCAGTTTATCGGGACAGTTGAACTACGAGCAGTACTTC; D gene: TRBD1; clone size: -; CDR3 length: 15; J gene: TRBJ2-7; V gene: TRBV27
CDR3 protein: CASSWTTGESYEQYF; CDR3 DNA: TGCGCCAGCAGCTGGACCACGGGCGAATCCTACGAGCAGTACTTC; D gene: -; clone size: -; CDR3 length: 15; J gene: TRBJ2-7; V gene: TRBV5-1
CDR3 protein: CASSGMALKGIEAFF; CDR3 DNA: TGTGCCAGCAGTGGGATGGCCCTCAAAGGGATTGAAGCTTTCTTT; D gene: -; clone size: few; CDR3 length: 15; J gene: TRBJ1-1; V gene: TRBV25-1
CDR3 protein: CASSLAKDDTQYF; CDR3 DNA: TGTGCCAGCAGCTTGGCGAAGGACGATACGCAGTATTTT; D gene: -; clone size: -; CDR3 length: 13; J gene: TRBJ2-3; V gene: TRBV5-5
CDR3 protein: CASSQSGAYEQYF; CDR3 DNA: TGCGCCAGCAGCCAGTCAGGGGCCTACGAGCAGTACTTC; D gene: -; clone size: -; CDR3 length: 13; J gene: TRBJ2-7; V gene: TRBV5-1
CDR3 protein: CASSEARTSGRKGEQFF; CDR3 DNA: TGTGCCAGCAGTGAAGCGAGGACTAGCGGGAGAAAGGGTGAGCAGTTCTTC; D gene: TRBD2; clone size: -; CDR3 length: 17; J gene: TRBJ2-1; V gene: TRBV2
CDR3 protein: CASSMDRGWSSSEQYF; CDR3 DNA: TGTGCCAGCAGTATGGACAGGGGTTGGAGTAGTAGCGAGCAGTACTTC; D gene: TRBD1; clone size: few; CDR3 length: 16; J gene: TRBJ2-7; V gene: TRBV27
CDR3 protein: CSALRQGAHYEQYF; CDR3 DNA: TGCAGTGCCCTCCGACAGGGGGCTCATTACGAGCAGTACTTC; D gene: TRBD1; clone size: few; CDR3 length: 14; J gene: TRBJ2-7; V gene: TRBV20-1
CDR3 protein: CATSQGNYNEQFF; CDR3 DNA: TGTGCCACCAGCCAGGGCAACTACAATGAGCAGTTCTTC; D gene: -; clone size: once; CDR3 length: 13; J gene: TRBJ2-1; V gene: TRBV15
CDR3 protein: CASSSFRDRFYEQYF; CDR3 DNA: TGTGCCAGCAGTTCATTCCGGGACAGATTCTACGAGCAGTACTTC; D gene: TRBD1; clone size: -; CDR3 length: 15; J gene: TRBJ2-7; V gene: TRBV7-9
CDR3 protein: CSAVDRPNQPQHF; CDR3 DNA: TGCAGTGCTGTTGACAGACCCAATCAGCCCCAGCATTTT; D gene: -; clone size: -; CDR3 length: 13; J gene: TRBJ1-5; V gene: TRBV20-1
CDR3 protein: CASSETGLAAYEQYF; CDR3 DNA: TGTGCCAGCAGCGAGACGGGACTAGCGGCCTACGAGCAGTACTTC; D gene: TRBD2; clone size: once; CDR3 length: 15; J gene: TRBJ2-7; V gene: TRBV9
CDR3 protein: CASSSGDTPNGGLHF; CDR3 DNA: TGTGCCAGCAGTTCAGGGGACACCCCCAACGGTGGCCTCCACTTT; D gene: -; clone size: -; CDR3 length: 15; J gene: TRBJ1-6; V gene: TRBV7-9
CDR3 protein: CASSTRGGGNTEAFF; CDR3 DNA: TGCGCCAGCAGCACCAGGGGGGGCGGGAACACTGAAGCTTTCTTT; D gene: TRBD1; clone size: once; CDR3 length: 15; J gene: TRBJ1-1; V gene: TRBV5-1
CDR3 protein: CASTQTAYSNQPQHF; CDR3 DNA: TGTGCCAGCACCCAGACAGCGTATAGCAATCAGCCCCAGCATTTT; D gene: -; clone size: -; CDR3 length: 15; J gene: TRBJ1-5; V gene: TRBV12-3/TRBV12-4
CDR3 protein: CAISAAAGQGSYNEQFF; CDR3 DNA: TGTGCCATCAGTGCAGCCGCCGGACAGGGGTCCTACAATGAGCAGTTCTTC; D gene: TRBD1; clone size: -; CDR3 length: 17; J gene: TRBJ2-1; V gene: TRBV10-3
CDR3 protein: CATSEGGLLSYEQYF; CDR3 DNA: TGTGCCACCAGTGAGGGAGGCCTTCTCTCCTACGAGCAGTACTTC; D gene: -; clone size: -; CDR3 length: 15; J gene: TRBJ2-7; V gene: TRBV24-1
CDR3 protein: CASRRQAEGGDTQYF; CDR3 DNA: TGTGCCAGCAGAAGACAGGCTGAAGGAGGAGATACGCAGTATTTT; D gene: -; clone size: once; CDR3 length: 15; J gene: TRBJ2-3; V gene: TRBV12-3/TRBV12-4
CDR3 protein: CASSSGGLGTQYF; CDR3 DNA: TGTGCCAGCAGTTCTGGAGGGTTGGGGACCCAGTACTTC; D gene: -; clone size: -; CDR3 length: 13; J gene: TRBJ2-5; V gene: TRBV28
CDR3 protein: CASSMGQGSGANVLTF; CDR3 DNA: TGTGCCAGCAGTATGGGCCAGGGTTCTGGGGCCAACGTCCTGACTTTC; D gene: -; clone size: few; CDR3 length: 16; J gene: TRBJ2-6; V gene: TRBV6-6
CDR3 protein: CSASFLGPSLDEQFF; CDR3 DNA: TGCAGTGCTAGTTTTTTGGGACCCAGTTTGGATGAGCAGTTCTTC; D gene: -; clone size: -; CDR3 length: 15; J gene: TRBJ2-1; V gene: TRBV20-1
CDR3 protein: CSARDPTGTQYF; CDR3 DNA: TGCAGTGCTAGAGACCCCACCGGGACCCAGTACTTC; D gene: -; clone size: -; CDR3 length: 12; J gene: TRBJ2-5; V gene: TRBV20-1
CDR3 protein: CSARDPGADTQYF; CDR3 DNA: TGCAGTGCTAGAGATCCGGGGGCAGATACGCAGTATTTT; D gene: -; clone size: few; CDR3 length: 13; J gene: TRBJ2-3; V gene: TRBV20-1
CDR3 protein: CASSQEGGGIGYNEQFF; CDR3 DNA: TGCGCCAGCAGCCAAGAAGGCGGCGGGATTGGATACAATGAGCAGTTCTTC; D gene: -; clone size: few; CDR3 length: 17; J gene: TRBJ2-1; V gene: TRBV4-1
CDR3 protein: CAWSVRREISYNEQFF; CDR3 DNA: TGTGCCTGGAGTGTTAGGAGGGAAATCTCCTACAATGAGCAGTTCTTC; D gene: -; clone size: -; CDR3 length: 16; J gene: TRBJ2-1; V gene: TRBV30
CDR3 protein: CTSSFGQSYNEQFF; CDR3 DNA: TGTACCAGCAGCTTCGGGCAGAGCTACAATGAGCAGTTCTTC; D gene: -; clone size: once; CDR3 length: 14; J gene: TRBJ2-1; V gene: TRBV7-9
CDR3 protein: CASSQGPPDTGELFF; CDR3 DNA: TGTGCCAGCAGCCAAGGGCCCCCCGACACCGGGGAGCTGTTTTTT; D gene: -; clone size: -; CDR3 length: 15; J gene: TRBJ2-2; V gene: TRBV3-1
CDR3 protein: CASSQENRVVNYGYTF; CDR3 DNA: TGCGCCAGCAGCCAAGAAAACAGGGTAGTCAACTATGGCTACACCTTC; D gene: -; clone size: few; CDR3 length: 16; J gene: TRBJ1-2; V gene: TRBV4-1
CDR3 protein: CSWAPSGRGNEQFF; CDR3 DNA: TGCAGTTGGGCCCCTAGCGGGAGAGGTAATGAGCAGTTCTTC; D gene: TRBD2; clone size: -; CDR3 length: 14; J gene: TRBJ2-1; V gene: TRBV29-1
CDR3 protein: CSVITDRTFYGYTF; CDR3 DNA: TGCAGCGTCATTACGGACAGAACCTTCTATGGCTACACCTTC; D gene: -; clone size: -; CDR3 length: 14; J gene: TRBJ1-2; V gene: TRBV29-1
CDR3 protein: CASSDSGHTEAFF; CDR3 DNA: TGTGCCAGCAGTGACTCCGGCCACACTGAAGCTTTCTTT; D gene: -; clone size: -; CDR3 length: 13; J gene: TRBJ1-1; V gene: TRBV6-4
CDR3 protein: CASSWWTDLYQETQYF; CDR3 DNA: TGTGCCAGCAGCTGGTGGACAGACCTGTACCAAGAGACCCAGTACTTC; D gene: -; clone size: -; CDR3 length: 16; J gene: TRBJ2-5; V gene: TRBV7-9
CDR3 protein: CSAEPGLAGDRGETQYF; CDR3 DNA: TGCAGTGCTGAACCGGGACTAGCGGGAGATCGGGGGGAGACCCAGTACTTC; D gene: TRBD2; clone size: -; CDR3 length: 17; J gene: TRBJ2-5; V gene: TRBV20-1
CDR3 protein: CASSKTADTQYF; CDR3 DNA: TGTGCCAGCAGCAAGACTGCAGATACGCAGTATTTT; D gene: -; clone size: once; CDR3 length: 12; J gene: TRBJ2-3; V gene: TRBV11-2
CDR3 protein: CSADPFLAGYNEQFF; CDR3 DNA: TGCAGTGCTGACCCCTTCCTAGCGGGCTACAATGAGCAGTTCTTC; D gene: TRBD2; clone size: -; CDR3 length: 15; J gene: TRBJ2-1; V gene: TRBV20-1
CDR3 protein: CASKEQVFYNEQFF; CDR3 DNA: TGTGCCAGCAAGGAACAGGTTTTCTACAATGAGCAGTTCTTC; D gene: -; clone size: -; CDR3 length: 14; J gene: TRBJ2-1; V gene: TRBV6-1
CDR3 protein: CSVQGAGQPQHF; CDR3 DNA: TGCAGCGTTCAGGGGGCGGGTCAGCCCCAGCATTTT; D gene: TRBD1; clone size: -; CDR3 length: 12; J gene: TRBJ1-5; V gene: TRBV29-1
CDR3 protein: CASSLDWQANQPQHF; CDR3 DNA: TGTGCCAGCAGCTTGGATTGGCAGGCAAATCAGCCCCAGCATTTT; D gene: -; clone size: -; CDR3 length: 15; J gene: TRBJ1-5; V gene: TRBV7-2
CDR3 protein: CASSLSGRDTQYF; CDR3 DNA: TGTGCCAGCAGCTTAAGCGGGAGGGATACGCAGTATTTT; D gene: TRBD2; clone size: many; CDR3 length: 13; J gene: TRBJ2-3; V gene: TRBV7-2
CDR3 protein: CASTPSRQLNTEAFF; CDR3 DNA: TGTGCCAGCACCCCTTCGCGGCAGTTGAACACTGAAGCTTTCTTT; D gene: -; clone size: few; CDR3 length: 15; J gene: TRBJ1-1; V gene: TRBV2
CDR3 protein: CATSDPYRNRETQYF; CDR3 DNA: TGTGCCACCAGTGACCCCTACAGGAATCGGGAGACCCAGTACTTC; D gene: -; clone size: -; CDR3 length: 15; J gene: TRBJ2-5; V gene: TRBV24-1